This TCR beta chain originates from a study of cytomegalovirus exposure and HLA in healthy donors. Study-level background: A preliminary data release comprised tens of millions of unique TCRs obtained from HLA-typed donors. Overall study results and limits: Roughly uniform depth of sequencing across donors was assumed in presence/absence analyses. The authors listed 150 to 200 TCR beta chains as cytomegalovirus-associated. One variant, a missense change in DCLRE1C, was linked in a later analysis to TCR beta V- and J-gene trimming.

Of note for this clone: As yet, its antigen is unknown.

It was with 60 Vbeta and 13 Jbeta primers that the PCR ran. TCRdb keeps only in-frame clones here, not all; method: immunoSEQ multiplex PCR. The sample includes about 64,000 clones. Trimming removed 3 bases at V and 6 bases at J, with 9 bases between. Germline V lookup: CDR1 SGHDT, CDR2 YYEEEE. CDR3 length: 12 amino acids. The rearrangement joins TRBV5-6 to TRBJ1-1, with unresolved D. The receptor was isolated from a woman under 30 in good health and CMV-seronegative. Sequencing was done on a sample of PBMCs. CDR3 in amino acids: CASSWGVAEAFF. The DNA for the CDR3 is TGTGCCAGCAGCTGGGGAGTGGCTGAAGCTTTCTTT.